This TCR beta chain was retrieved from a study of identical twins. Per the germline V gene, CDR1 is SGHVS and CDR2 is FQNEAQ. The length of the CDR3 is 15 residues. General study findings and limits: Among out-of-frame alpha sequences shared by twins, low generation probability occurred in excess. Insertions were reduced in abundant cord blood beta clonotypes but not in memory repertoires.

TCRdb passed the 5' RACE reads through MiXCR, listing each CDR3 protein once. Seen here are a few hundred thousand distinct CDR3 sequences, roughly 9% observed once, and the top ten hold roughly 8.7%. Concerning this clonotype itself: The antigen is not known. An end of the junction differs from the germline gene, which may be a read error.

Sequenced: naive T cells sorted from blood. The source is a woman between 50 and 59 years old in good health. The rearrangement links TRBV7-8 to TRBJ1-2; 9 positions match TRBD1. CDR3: CASSSQGAVNYSYTF. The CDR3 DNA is TGTGCCAGCAGTTCACAGGGGGCCGTTAACTATAGCTACACCTTC.